This entry lists 2 T cell receptor beta chains sequenced from one sample in a study of T cells in Graves' hyperthyroidism and ophthalmopathy. The TCR beta CDR3 regions underwent amplification using RNA transcripts as the source. With the HTBI primer set, the TCR CDR3 went through a first round of RT-PCR. TCRdb fed the multiplex PCR reads into MiXCR, producing one record per CDR3 protein. Among hundreds of thousands of distinct CDR3 sequences, around 16% were seen once, and the ten largest hold around 3.9%. Sequencing input: blood. The receptors were gathered from a woman aged 30 to 39 with Graves' hyperthyroidism.

The sample holds a few counts of this clonotype. This rearrangement joins TRBV3-1 to TRBJ1-1, with 7 bases identical to TRBD1. This CDR3 is built from 16 residues. CDR1 LGHDT and CDR2 YNNKEL come from the germline V gene (reference sequence). Trimming removed 0 bases from V and 5 bases from J; junction bases left unmatched: 9. The CDR3 DNA sequence: TGTGCCAGCAGCCAAGAAAAAGGGGGCCCGGGGACTGAAGCTTTCTTT. This codes for CASSQEKGGPGTEAFF.

This clonotype came up a few times. This may be a read error: a much more frequent sequence differs by one nucleotide. The chain has TRBV4-2 and TRBJ2-7, with D unresolved. The CDR3 extends over 12 amino acids. Germline CDR1 LGHNA, CDR2 YNFKEQ. Trimming left V 0 bases short and J 7 bases short, with 7 bases between. The CDR3 protein is CASSQEVGEQYF. In nucleotides, the CDR3 is TGTGCCAGCAGCCAAGAAGTGGGGGAGCAGTACTTC.